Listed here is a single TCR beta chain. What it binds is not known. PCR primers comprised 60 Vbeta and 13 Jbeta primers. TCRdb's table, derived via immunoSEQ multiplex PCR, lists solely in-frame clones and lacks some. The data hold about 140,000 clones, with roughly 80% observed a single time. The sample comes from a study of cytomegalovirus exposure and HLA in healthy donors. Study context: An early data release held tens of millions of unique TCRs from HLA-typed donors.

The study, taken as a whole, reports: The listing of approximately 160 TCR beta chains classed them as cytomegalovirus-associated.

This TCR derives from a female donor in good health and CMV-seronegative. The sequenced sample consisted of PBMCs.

CDR3 amino acids: CASSLPTAEDRTARGGYTF. DNA of the CDR3: TGTGCCAGCAGCTTACCAACAGCAGAGGACAGAACCGCCAGGGGTGGCTACACCTTC. This chain uses TRBV13 with TRBJ1-2; the D gene is possibly TRBD1 (6 bases). From germline, CDR1 is PRHDT and CDR2 FYEKMQ (reference sequence). The CDR3 runs to 19 residues. Trimming shortened V by 2 bases and J by 7 bases, and 29 bases separated the two germline ends.